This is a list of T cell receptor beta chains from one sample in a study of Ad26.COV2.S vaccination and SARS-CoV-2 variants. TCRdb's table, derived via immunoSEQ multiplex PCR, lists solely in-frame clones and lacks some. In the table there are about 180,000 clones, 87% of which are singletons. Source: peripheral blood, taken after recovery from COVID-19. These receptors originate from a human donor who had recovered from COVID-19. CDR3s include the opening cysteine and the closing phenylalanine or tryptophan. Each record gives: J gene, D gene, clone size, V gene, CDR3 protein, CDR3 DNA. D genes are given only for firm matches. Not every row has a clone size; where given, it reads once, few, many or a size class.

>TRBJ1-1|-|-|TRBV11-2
CASSLGRGNTEAFF
TGTGCCAGCAGCTTAGGTCGGGGGAACACTGAAGCTTTCTTT
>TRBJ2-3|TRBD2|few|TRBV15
CATSRDIGRSGDTQYF
TGTGCCACCAGCAGAGATATCGGGAGGAGTGGGGATACGCAGTATTTT
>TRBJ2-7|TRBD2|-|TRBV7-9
CASSLGTSGITYEQYF
TGTGCCAGCAGCTTAGGCACTAGCGGGATCACCTACGAGCAGTACTTC
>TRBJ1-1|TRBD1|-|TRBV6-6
CASSYSPGQGKAEAFF
TGTGCCAGCAGTTACTCGCCCGGACAGGGGAAAGCTGAAGCTTTCTTT
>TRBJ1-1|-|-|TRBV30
CAWGHLNTEAFF
TGTGCCTGGGGACACCTGAACACTGAAGCTTTCTTT
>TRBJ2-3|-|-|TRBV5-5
CASSLWITGLPSDTQYF
TGTGCCAGCAGCTTGTGGATCACTGGGCTTCCCTCAGATACGCAGTATTTT
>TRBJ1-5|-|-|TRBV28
CASSSLVAHSNQPQHF
TGTGCCAGCAGTTCACTGGTGGCCCATAGCAATCAGCCCCAGCATTTT
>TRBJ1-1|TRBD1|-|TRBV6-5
CAIQPDRVVGLGAFF
TGTGCCATCCAACCGGACAGGGTAGTCGGTTTGGGAGCTTTCTTT
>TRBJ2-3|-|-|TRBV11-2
CASSPRLTSGPTDTQYF
TGTGCCAGCAGCCCCCGCCTTACTAGTGGGCCCACAGATACGCAGTATTTT
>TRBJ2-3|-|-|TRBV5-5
CASSLPGADTQYF
TGTGCCAGCAGCTTGCCCGGTGCGGATACGCAGTATTTT
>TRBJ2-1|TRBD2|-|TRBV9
CASSVGRRERDNEQFF
TGTGCCAGCAGCGTAGGAAGGCGGGAGAGGGACAATGAGCAGTTCTTC
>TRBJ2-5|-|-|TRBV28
CASSLTKTQYF
TGTGCCAGCAGTTTAACCAAGACCCAGTACTTC
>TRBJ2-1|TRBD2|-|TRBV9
CASSVGEGGGFYNEQFF
TGTGCCAGCAGCGTAGGGGAGGGCGGGGGGTTCTACAATGAGCAGTTCTTC
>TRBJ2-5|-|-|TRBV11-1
CASSSGAGSETQYF
TGTGCCAGCAGCTCCGGGGCAGGGTCAGAGACCCAGTACTTC
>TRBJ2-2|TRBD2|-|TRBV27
CASSSTSGKDTGELFF
TGTGCCAGCAGTTCCACTAGCGGGAAAGACACCGGGGAGCTGTTTTTT
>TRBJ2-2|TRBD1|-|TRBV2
CASSSDRGIAGELFF
TGTGCCAGCAGCTCGGACAGGGGAATCGCCGGGGAGCTGTTTTTT
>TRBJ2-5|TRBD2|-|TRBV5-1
CASSLSSGKEETQYF
TGCGCCAGCAGCTTGTCTAGCGGAAAGGAGGAGACCCAGTACTTC
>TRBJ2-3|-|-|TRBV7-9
CALRRESTDTQYF
TGTGCCCTGCGGCGGGAATCCACAGATACGCAGTATTTT
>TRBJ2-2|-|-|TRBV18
CASSPRDTGELFF
TGTGCCAGCTCACCCAGGGACACCGGGGAGCTGTTTTTT
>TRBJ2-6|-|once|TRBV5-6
CASSLQVSGANVLTF
TGTGCCAGCAGCTTGCAAGTCTCTGGGGCCAACGTCCTGACTTTC
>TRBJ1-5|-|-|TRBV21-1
CASSTTDTTLYSNQPQHF
TGTGCCAGCAGCACCACAGACACCACCCTATATAGCAATCAGCCCCAGCATTTT
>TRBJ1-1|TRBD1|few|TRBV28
CASSDRQGRGTEAFF
TGTGCCAGCAGTGATAGACAGGGGAGAGGGACTGAAGCTTTCTTT
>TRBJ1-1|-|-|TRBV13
CASSQERGFEAFF
TGTGCCAGCAGCCAAGAACGGGGGTTTGAAGCTTTCTTT
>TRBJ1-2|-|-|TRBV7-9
CASSPDSYGYTF
TGTGCCAGCAGCCCCGACAGTTATGGCTACACCTTC
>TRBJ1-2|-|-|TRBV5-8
CASSWALGSSFNYGYTF
TGTGCCAGCAGCTGGGCTTTGGGCAGTAGCTTTAACTATGGCTACACCTTC
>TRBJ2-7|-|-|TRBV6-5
CASSNQGGYEQYF
TGTGCCAGCAGCAACCAGGGGGGGTACGAGCAGTACTTC
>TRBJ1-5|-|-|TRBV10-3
CAISESAQPQHF
TGTGCCATCAGTGAGTCTGCCCAGCCCCAGCATTTT
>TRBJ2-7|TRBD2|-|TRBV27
CASSLTGGIYEQYF
TGTGCCAGCAGTTTAACGGGGGGGATCTACGAGCAGTACTTC
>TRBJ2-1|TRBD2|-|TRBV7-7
CASSRGLAGADEQFF
TGTGCCAGCAGCCGTGGGCTAGCGGGAGCCGATGAGCAGTTCTTC
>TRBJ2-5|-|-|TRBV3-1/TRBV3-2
CASSQGREQTQYF
TGTGCCAGCAGCCAAGGCAGGGAGCAGACCCAGTACTTC
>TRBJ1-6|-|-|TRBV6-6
CASSYDRNYNSPLHF
TGTGCCAGCAGTTACGACAGGAACTATAATTCACCCCTCCACTTT
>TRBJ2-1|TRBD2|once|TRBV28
CASSPGTSGASYNEQFF
TGTGCCAGCAGTCCAGGGACTAGCGGGGCTTCCTACAATGAGCAGTTCTTC
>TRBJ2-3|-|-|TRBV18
CASSPLGTGGDTQYF
TGTGCCAGCTCACCACTGGGGACCGGCGGGGATACGCAGTATTTT
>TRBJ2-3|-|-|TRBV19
CASRGLFSSTDTQYF
TGTGCCAGTAGGGGACTGTTCTCTAGCACAGATACGCAGTATTTT
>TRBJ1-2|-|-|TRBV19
CASSSLSDSLRTF
TGTGCCAGTAGTTCACTCTCGGACAGCTTGAGGACCTTC
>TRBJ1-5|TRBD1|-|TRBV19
CASSRQGGNQPQHF
TGTGCCAGTAGTAGACAGGGGGGAAATCAGCCCCAGCATTTT
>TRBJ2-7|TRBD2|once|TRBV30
CAWSNPGLAAYEQYF
TGTGCCTGGAGTAACCCTGGACTAGCCGCCTACGAGCAGTACTTC
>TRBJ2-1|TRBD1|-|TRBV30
CAWSVGGEQFF
TGTGCCTGGAGTGTAGGGGGCGAGCAGTTCTTC
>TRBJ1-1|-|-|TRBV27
CATLKRGNTEAFF
TGTGCCACCCTTAAGAGGGGGAACACTGAAGCTTTCTTT
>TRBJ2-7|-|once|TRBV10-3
CAISESTGSDEQYF
TGTGCCATCAGTGAGTCTACAGGGTCAGACGAGCAGTACTTC
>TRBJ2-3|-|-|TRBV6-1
CASSEYAGRSTDTQYF
TGTGCCAGCAGTGAATACGCGGGACGGAGCACAGATACGCAGTATTTT
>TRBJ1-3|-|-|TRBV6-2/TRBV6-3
CASSRPASGNTIYF
TGTGCCAGCAGCAGACCGGCCTCTGGAAACACCATATATTTT
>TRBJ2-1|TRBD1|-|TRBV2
CASSTRDSIYNEQFF
TGTGCCAGCAGCACCCGGGACAGTATATACAATGAGCAGTTCTTC
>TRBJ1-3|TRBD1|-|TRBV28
CASSSPTGKGNTIYF
TGTGCCAGCAGTTCTCCGACAGGGAAGGGAAACACCATATATTTT
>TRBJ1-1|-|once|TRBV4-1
CASSPGGNTEAFF
TGCGCCAGCAGCCCTGGAGGAAACACTGAAGCTTTCTTT
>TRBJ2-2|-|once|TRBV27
CASSLRGGLNTGELFF
TGTGCCAGCAGTTTAAGGGGAGGTTTAAACACCGGGGAGCTGTTTTTT
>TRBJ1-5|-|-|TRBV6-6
CASSYSSREEPQHF
TGTGCCAGCAGTTACTCGTCAAGGGAAGAGCCCCAGCATTTT
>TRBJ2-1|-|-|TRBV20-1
CSARGRNEQFF
TGCAGTGCTAGGGGTCGGAATGAGCAGTTCTTC